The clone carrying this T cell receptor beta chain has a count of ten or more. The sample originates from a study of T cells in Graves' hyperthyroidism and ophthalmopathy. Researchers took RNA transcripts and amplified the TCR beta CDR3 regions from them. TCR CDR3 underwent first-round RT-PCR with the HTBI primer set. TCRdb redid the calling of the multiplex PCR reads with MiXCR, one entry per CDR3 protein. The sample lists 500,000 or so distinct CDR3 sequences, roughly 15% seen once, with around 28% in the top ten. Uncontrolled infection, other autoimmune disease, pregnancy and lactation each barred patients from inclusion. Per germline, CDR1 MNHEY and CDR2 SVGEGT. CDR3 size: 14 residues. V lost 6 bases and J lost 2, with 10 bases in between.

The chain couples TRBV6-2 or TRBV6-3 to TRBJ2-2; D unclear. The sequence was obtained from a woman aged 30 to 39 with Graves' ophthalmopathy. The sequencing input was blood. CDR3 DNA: TGTGCCAGCAGGAGAGCAGGAAACACCGGGGAGCTGTTTTTT. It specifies CASRRAGNTGELFF.